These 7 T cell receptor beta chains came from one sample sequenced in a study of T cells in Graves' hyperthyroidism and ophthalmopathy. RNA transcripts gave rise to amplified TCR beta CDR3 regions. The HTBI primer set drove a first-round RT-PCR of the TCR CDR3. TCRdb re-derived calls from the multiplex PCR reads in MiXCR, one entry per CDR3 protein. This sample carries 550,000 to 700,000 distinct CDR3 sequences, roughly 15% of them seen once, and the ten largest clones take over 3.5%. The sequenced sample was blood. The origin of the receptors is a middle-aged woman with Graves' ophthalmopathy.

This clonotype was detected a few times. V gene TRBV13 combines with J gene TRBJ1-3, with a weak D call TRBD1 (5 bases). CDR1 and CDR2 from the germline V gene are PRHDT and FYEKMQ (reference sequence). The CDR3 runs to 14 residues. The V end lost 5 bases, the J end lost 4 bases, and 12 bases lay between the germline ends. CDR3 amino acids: CASSNVGAGNTIYF. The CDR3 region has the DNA TGTGCCAGCAGCAACGTCGGGGCAGGAAACACCATATATTTT.

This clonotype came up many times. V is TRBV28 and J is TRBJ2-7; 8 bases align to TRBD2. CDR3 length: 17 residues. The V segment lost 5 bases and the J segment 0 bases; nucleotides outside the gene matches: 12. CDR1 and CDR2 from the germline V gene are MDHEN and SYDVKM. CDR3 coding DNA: TGTGCCAGCAGTCAGTCTCCAGCGGGAGCGGGCTCCTACGAGCAGTACTTC. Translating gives CASSQSPAGAGSYEQYF.

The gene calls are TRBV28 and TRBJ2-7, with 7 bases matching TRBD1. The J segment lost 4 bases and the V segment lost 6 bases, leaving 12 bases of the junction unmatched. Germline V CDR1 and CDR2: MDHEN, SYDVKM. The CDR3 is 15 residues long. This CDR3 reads CASRGDSLKTYEQYF. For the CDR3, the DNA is TGTGCCAGCAGAGGGGACAGCCTGAAGACTTACGAGCAGTACTTC.

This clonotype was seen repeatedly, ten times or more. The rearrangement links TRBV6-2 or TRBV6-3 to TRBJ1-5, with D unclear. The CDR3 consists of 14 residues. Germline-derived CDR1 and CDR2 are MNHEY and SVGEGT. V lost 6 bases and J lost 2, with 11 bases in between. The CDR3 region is CASRQIGRNQPQHF. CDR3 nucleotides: TGTGCCAGCAGACAGATAGGTCGCAATCAGCCCCAGCATTTT.

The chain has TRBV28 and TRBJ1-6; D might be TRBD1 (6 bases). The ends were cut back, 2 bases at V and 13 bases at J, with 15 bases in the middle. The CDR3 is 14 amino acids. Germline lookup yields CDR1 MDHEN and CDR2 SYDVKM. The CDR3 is CASSLDLGGGPLHF. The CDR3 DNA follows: TGTGCCAGCAGTTTAGACCTAGGGGGAGGGCCCCTCCACTTT. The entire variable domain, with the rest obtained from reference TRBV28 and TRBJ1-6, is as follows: DVKVTQSSRYLVKRTGEKVFLECVQDMDHENMFWYRQDPGLGLRLIYFSYDVKMKEKGDIPEGYSVSREKKERFSLILESASTNQTSMYLCASSLDLGGGPLHFGNGTRLTVT.

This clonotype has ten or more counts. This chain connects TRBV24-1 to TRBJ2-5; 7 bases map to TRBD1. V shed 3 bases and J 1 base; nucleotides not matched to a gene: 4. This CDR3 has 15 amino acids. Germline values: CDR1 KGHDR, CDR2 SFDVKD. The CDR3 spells CATSDTGDAQETQYF. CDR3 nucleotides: TGTGCCACCAGTGATACAGGGGATGCCCAAGAGACCCAGTACTTC.

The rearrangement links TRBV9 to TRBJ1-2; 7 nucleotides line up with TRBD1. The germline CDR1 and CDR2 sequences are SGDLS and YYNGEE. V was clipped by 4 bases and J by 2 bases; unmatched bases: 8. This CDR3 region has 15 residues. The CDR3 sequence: CASSPMDRLNYGYTF. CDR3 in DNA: TGTGCCAGCAGCCCTATGGACAGGCTGAACTATGGCTACACCTTC. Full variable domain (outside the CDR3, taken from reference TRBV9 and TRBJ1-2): DSGVTQTPKHLITATGQRVTLRCSPRSGDLSVYWYQQSLDQGLQFLIQYYNGEERAKGNILERFSAQQFPDLHSELNLSSLELGDSALYFCASSPMDRLNYGYTFGSGTRLTVV.